This T cell receptor beta chain was recorded in a study of blood T cell repertoires in COVID-19. Background on the study: The samples span acute and convalescent COVID-19 from the United States, Italy and Spain. PBMCs, B-cell-depleted T cells, or T cells were the source of the cDNA or gDNA that made up the material.

Trimming removed 4 bases at V and 0 bases at J, with 12 bases between. Germline V CDR1 and CDR2: SGHNT, YYREEE (reference sequence). The CDR3 consists of 15 residues. Study processing details: For nucleated cells, counts were estimated from reference gene primer amplification. The protocol was immunoSEQ multiplex PCR, while the TCRdb copy is restricted to in-frame clones and leaves out a portion. V, J and clone size reflect that table, while D and trimming were determined from the DNA. There are 100,000 to 150,000 clones in the sample; 86% occur only once, and 5% to 6.5% lies in the top ten. The clonotype was recovered from a human donor in a cohort sampled during active COVID-19. The chain carries TRBV5-4 and TRBJ2-3; weak D call: TRBD1 (6 bases). Input material: peripheral blood. In DNA, the CDR3 is TGTGCCAGCAGCGGGGGCAAGCGGAGCACAGATACGCAGTATTTT. It codes for CASSGGKRSTDTQYF.